This T cell receptor beta chain was documented in a study of T cell responses to AZD1222 COVID-19 vaccine. General study results and limits: Reports say nearly half of spike-specific TCRs go after unmutated variant regions. Only a handful of AZD1222 recipients tested seropositive at baseline. Possibly, clonal diversity was underestimated; donors were largely white British and included more females. After the peak T cell response, and only then, were repertoires sampled.

The method was immunoSEQ multiplex PCR; TCRdb's version includes in-frame clones alone and lacks a portion of them. The repertoire holds 150,000 to 180,000 clones, with about 88% as singletons. A single count supports this clone. Its antigen remains unknown. The CDR3 is 15 amino acids. Germline V gene data show CDR1 as SEHNR and CDR2 as FQNEAQ (reference sequence). V dropped 5 bases and J dropped 5 bases, with 18 bases sitting between them. The chain employs TRBV7-9 and TRBJ1-1; D possibly corresponds to TRBD1 (6 bases). This material consisted of peripheral blood, taken on day 0 of AZD1222 vaccination. The origin of this receptor is an adult in good health. The CDR3 region has the DNA TGTGCCAGCAGCACAACCCAGGGGATGGAGACTGAAGCTTTCTTT. This sequence encodes CASSTTQGMETEAFF.